These 2 T cell receptor beta chains share one sample of origin, sequenced in a study of blood T cell repertoires in COVID-19. Some clones are missing from TCRdb's copy, which holds only in-frame ones; the method was immunoSEQ multiplex PCR. The data contain around 100,000 clones, approximately 90% of them singletons. The material sequenced was peripheral blood. The receptor source for this set is a man aged 45 to 65 with active COVID-19.

The chain uses TRBV12-3 or TRBV12-4 and TRBJ1-1; TRBD1 aligns across 8 bases. The CDR3 length is 13 residues. The V and J ends lost 6 bases and 3 bases, in that order; junction bases with no gene match: 3. CDR3 region: CASSLTGDTEAFF. The CDR3 nucleotides are TGTGCCAGCAGCCTGACAGGGGACACTGAAGCTTTCTTT.

V usage is TRBV7-8 and J usage is TRBJ2-1; D is possibly TRBD1 (5 bases). Per germline, CDR1 SGHVS and CDR2 FQNEAQ. The V gene lost 2 bases and the J gene lost 0 bases, with 8 bases spanning the gap. The CDR3 spans 15 residues. The CDR3 spells CASSLYRGSYNEQFF. CDR3 DNA sequence: TGTGCCAGCAGCTTATATAGGGGCTCCTACAATGAGCAGTTCTTC.